A selection of T cell receptor beta chains follows, all from one sample in a study of OX40 agonist ivuxolimab in advanced cancers. Using immunoSEQ multiplex PCR, the repertoire was profiled, and TCRdb retains in-frame clones only, with some absent. The repertoire consists of just over 50,000 clones, with around 82% occurring once and the leading ten covering roughly 2%. The source material was CD4+ or CD8+ T cells sorted from blood, sampled in a trial of the OX40 agonist ivuxolimab. All receptors derive from an adult with an advanced solid tumor such as melanoma, head and neck, liver or kidney cancer. Both conserved end residues are part of each CDR3. A D gene is named only where the DNA matches it firmly. Clone size is shown for a subset of rows, as once, few, many or a class of expanded clone.

>TRBV6-5|-|-|TRBJ1-1
TGTGCCAGCAAGGGGAAGTGGGACACTGAAGCTTTCTTT
CASKGKWDTEAFF
>TRBV5-1|-|-|TRBJ2-3
TGCGCCAGCAGCACCGGGGGTCGAGATACGCAGTATTTT
CASSTGGRDTQYF
>TRBV5-5|TRBD1|-|TRBJ1-1
TGTGCCAGCAGCAAAAAGCCCAGGGGGAGGGGCCTCCCGAACACTGAAGCTTTCTTT
CASSKKPRGRGLPNTEAFF
>TRBV5-1|TRBD1|-|TRBJ2-7
TGCGCCAGCAGCGGTGGACAGGGGAGCTCCTACGAGCAGTACTTC
CASSGGQGSSYEQYF
>TRBV5-1|TRBD1|-|TRBJ2-1
TGCGCCAGCAGCAAGGACAGGGCGGGGAATGAGCAGTTCTTC
CASSKDRAGNEQFF
>TRBV9|-|-|TRBJ1-4
TGTGCCAGCAGCGTAGGGGAGGGGCAAACTAATGAAAAACTGTTTTTT
CASSVGEGQTNEKLFF
>TRBV5-1|-|-|TRBJ2-1
TGCGCCAGCAGCTTGGAACCCGGGAGACCCTACAATGAGCAGTTCTTC
CASSLEPGRPYNEQFF
>TRBV28|-|-|TRBJ1-4
TGTGCCAGCAGTTTATCTTCGGCTTCTAATGAAAAACTGTTTTTT
CASSLSSASNEKLFF
>TRBV28|-|-|TRBJ1-1
TGTGCCACTACTCACCGCATGAACACTGAAGCTTTCTTT
CATTHRMNTEAFF
>TRBV9|TRBD2|-|TRBJ2-2
TGTGCCAGCAGCGTAGTCGGGGGGAGCGGGGAGCTGTTTTTT
CASSVVGGSGELFF
>TRBV5-6|-|once|TRBJ1-1
TGTGCCAGCAGCTTGGCCCCAAGCGGTTTGGAAGCTTTCTTT
CASSLAPSGLEAFF
>TRBV29-1|-|-|TRBJ2-3
TGCAGCTCGACCGGGAGCCCGAACACAGATACGCAGTATTTT
CSSTGSPNTDTQYF
>TRBV19|-|-|TRBJ2-1
TGTGCCAGTAGTATAGCACTAGTTCTCTACAATGAGCAGTTCTTC
CASSIALVLYNEQFF
>TRBV7-3|TRBD1|-|TRBJ1-2
TGTGCCAGCAGCCCTGGACAGGGAGGATATGGCTACACCTTC
CASSPGQGGYGYTF
>TRBV28|TRBD1|-|TRBJ2-7
TGTGCCAGCAGAACTCCGGGACAGGGGTACGAGCAGTACTTC
CASRTPGQGYEQYF
>TRBV7-5|-|-|TRBJ2-1
TGTGCCAGTAATAGGACTGGACTAGCGGGAGGGAATGAGCAGTTCTTC
CASNRTGLAGGNEQFF
>TRBV27|TRBD1|-|TRBJ1-2
TGTGCCAGCAGACGGGGGGGCGGGGGACAGGGCTATGGCTACACCTTC
CASRRGGGGQGYGYTF
>TRBV4-1|TRBD1|-|TRBJ2-7
TGCGCCAGCAGCTCTCCGGGACAGGGGTACGAGCAGTACTTC
CASSSPGQGYEQYF
>TRBV5-1|-|-|TRBJ2-7
TGCGCCAGCAGCCCACGGCAGGCTTCCTACGAGCAGTACTTC
CASSPRQASYEQYF
>TRBV7-6|-|-|TRBJ2-3
TGTGCCAGCAGGCGGACCCCCGCTCCAGATACGCAGTATTTT
CASRRTPAPDTQYF
>TRBV28|-|medium-sized|TRBJ1-1
TGTGCCAGCAGTTTATCTCTCAGGGGAAGGACTGAAGCTTTCTTT
CASSLSLRGRTEAFF
>TRBV29-1|-|-|TRBJ1-1
TGCAGCGTGGCGCGGGGGAACACTGAAGCTTTCTTT
CSVARGNTEAFF
>TRBV30|-|few|TRBJ2-3
TGTGCCTGGAGTGTACAATATACGCAGTATTTT
CAWSVQYTQYF
>TRBV7-9|-|-|TRBJ1-1
TGTGCCAGCAGGCAGGTGGCGGGCCTGGCTTTCTTT
CASRQVAGLAFF
>TRBV28|TRBD2|-|TRBJ2-7
TGTGCCAGCAGTTTACGGCTAGCGGGCTACGAGCAGTACTTC
CASSLRLAGYEQYF
>TRBV9|TRBD2|-|TRBJ2-1
TGTGCCAGCAGCGTAGCCCCTGCTAGCGGCAATGAGCAGTTCTTC
CASSVAPASGNEQFF
>TRBV10-3|-|-|TRBJ2-1
TGTGCCATCGGGGGTGGATTAAGGAACAATGAGCAGTTCTTC
CAIGGGLRNNEQFF
>TRBV5-6|-|once|TRBJ1-2
TGTGCCAGCAGCCTAACCGGGATCCTCGGAGTCTACACCTTC
CASSLTGILGVYTF
>TRBV14|TRBD1|-|TRBJ1-4
TGTGCCAGCAGCCCTCGACAGGGGAGCGGAAAACTGTTTTTT
CASSPRQGSGKLFF
>TRBV15|-|-|TRBJ1-3
TGTGCCACCAGCAGAGACCGGGGCCCGAACACCATATATTTT
CATSRDRGPNTIYF
>TRBV27|TRBD1|-|TRBJ1-6
TGTGCCAGCAGCCGACAGGGCAATAATTCACCCCTCCACTTT
CASSRQGNNSPLHF
>TRBV6-1|TRBD1|-|TRBJ1-2
TGTGCCAGCAGTGAACCTAGGGGGCGCGATGGCTACACCTTC
CASSEPRGRDGYTF
>TRBV5-4|-|-|TRBJ1-4
TGTGCCAGCAGCTTGGGAGGATCGTCTGAAAAACTGTTTTTT
CASSLGGSSEKLFF
>TRBV10-3|TRBD1|-|TRBJ1-4
TGTGCCATCAGTGCGGGACAGGGGGATGAAAAACTGTTTTTT
CAISAGQGDEKLFF
>TRBV5-1|-|-|TRBJ2-3
TGCGCCAGCAGCTTGGCCGGGGGCACAGATACGCAGTATTTT
CASSLAGGTDTQYF
>TRBV6-1|-|-|TRBJ2-1
TGTGCCAGCAGCTCCCGGCCCGGCAATGAGCAGTTCTTC
CASSSRPGNEQFF
>TRBV2|TRBD2|-|TRBJ2-7
TGTGCCAGCAGTGTCGGGACTAGGGAGTACGAGCAGTACTTC
CASSVGTREYEQYF
>TRBV6-1|-|-|TRBJ2-3
TGTGCCAGCAGCGCTGTTGCGGGATCCACAGATACGCAGTATTTT
CASSAVAGSTDTQYF
>TRBV7-8|-|-|TRBJ2-7
TGTGCCAGCAGCCCCGGGACTTTTAAAGGCGAGCAGTACTTC
CASSPGTFKGEQYF
>TRBV6-5|TRBD2|few|TRBJ2-2
TGTGCCAGCAGCCCTACACCTGGCGGGGGCGGGGAGCTGTTTTTT
CASSPTPGGGGELFF
>TRBV2|-|-|TRBJ2-1
TGTGCCAGCAGTGAAGCAACGCGACTATACGACAATGAGCAGTTCTTC
CASSEATRLYDNEQFF
>TRBV6-1|-|-|TRBJ2-1
TGTGCCAGCAGCCCGAGGAACTACAATGAGCAGTTCTTC
CASSPRNYNEQFF
>TRBV30|-|few|TRBJ1-3
TGTGCCTGGAGCCACTCTGGAAACACCATATATTTT
CAWSHSGNTIYF
>TRBV14|-|few|TRBJ2-1
TGTGCCAGCAGCCAAGGACTAGGGGGCTACAATGAGCAGTTCTTC
CASSQGLGGYNEQFF
>TRBV7-9|-|few|TRBJ1-1
TGTGCCAGCAGCTCCAGAGTTAACACTGAAGCTTTCTTT
CASSSRVNTEAFF
>TRBV19|-|-|TRBJ2-3
TGTGCCAGTAGTATCCGCTATAGCACAGATACGCAGTATTTT
CASSIRYSTDTQYF
>TRBV19|-|few|TRBJ1-2
TGTGCCAGTAGTATCCTCGGGGGGCGGCATGGCTACACCTTC
CASSILGGRHGYTF
>TRBV27|-|-|TRBJ1-6
TGTGCCAGCAGTTCCTTTATATGGGGGGCAGGGGAGAATTCACCCCTCCACTTT
CASSSFIWGAGENSPLHF
>TRBV2|TRBD2|few|TRBJ2-3
TGTGCCAGCAGTCCCGGACTAGCGGGAGAAGCAGATACGCAGTATTTT
CASSPGLAGEADTQYF
>TRBV28|TRBD1|few|TRBJ2-6
TGTGCCAGCAGGCCAGGGGGCGCTGGGGCCAACGTCCTGACTTTC
CASRPGGAGANVLTF
>TRBV25-1|TRBD2|-|TRBJ2-7
TGTGCCAGCCCTGTCCACGGGAGGGACAACGAGCAGTACTTC
CASPVHGRDNEQYF
>TRBV2|-|-|TRBJ2-1
TGTGCCAGCAGTGGAAAGCTCTCGGGGAATGAGCAGTTCTTC
CASSGKLSGNEQFF
>TRBV6-4|-|few|TRBJ1-1
TGTGCCACTCAACAGGGCACTGAAGCTTTCTTT
CATQQGTEAFF
>TRBV19|TRBD1|-|TRBJ2-3
TGTGCCAGTAGTTTGATCCGGACAGGGGCGACCACAGATACGCAGTATTTT
CASSLIRTGATTDTQYF